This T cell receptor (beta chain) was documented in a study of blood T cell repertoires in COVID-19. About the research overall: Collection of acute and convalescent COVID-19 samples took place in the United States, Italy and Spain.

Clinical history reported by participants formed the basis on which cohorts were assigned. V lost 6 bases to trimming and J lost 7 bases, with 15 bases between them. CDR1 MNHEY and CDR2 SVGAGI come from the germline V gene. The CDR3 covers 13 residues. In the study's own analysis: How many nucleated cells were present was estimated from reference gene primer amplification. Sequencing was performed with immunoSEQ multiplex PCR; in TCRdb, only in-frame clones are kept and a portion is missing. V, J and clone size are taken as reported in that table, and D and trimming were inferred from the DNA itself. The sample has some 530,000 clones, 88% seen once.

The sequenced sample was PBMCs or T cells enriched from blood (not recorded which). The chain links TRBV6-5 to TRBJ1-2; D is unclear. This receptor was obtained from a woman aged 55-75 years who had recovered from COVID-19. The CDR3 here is CASSRTGWGGYTF. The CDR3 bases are TGTGCCAGCAGCCGAACGGGGTGGGGTGGCTACACCTTC.